What follows are 18 T cell receptor beta chains derived from one specimen sequenced in a study of T cell repertoires in cytomegalovirus infection. One entry per CDR3 protein results from TCRdb running MiXCR on the reads. In the table there are around 570,000 distinct CDR3 sequences, just under 40% of which are singletons. For these TCRs, the target antigens are not known. Sequencing was performed on cultured PBMCs, taken from culture after CMV antigen stimulation. These receptors originate from a human donor in good health (CMV status not recorded). Some clones in this sample may be carry-over from other donors' samples.

The chain is built from TRBV7-2 and TRBJ2-3, with 7 bases matching TRBD2. Losses at the gene ends were 0 bases for V and 6 bases for J; bases not matched to a gene: 3. This CDR3 spans 14 amino acids. Per the germline V gene, CDR1 is SGHTA and CDR2 is FQGNSA. The CDR3 here is CASSLAREVDTQYF. CDR3 DNA sequence: TGTGCCAGCAGCTTAGCTCGGGAGGTCGATACGCAGTATTTT.

The V gene is TRBV12-3 or TRBV12-4, the J gene TRBJ1-2; 8 nucleotides align to TRBD1. J gave up 3 bases and V 5 bases, and 8 bases lay outside the gene matches. This CDR3 has 15 amino acids. CDR3 protein: CASSGWTGSDYGYTF. CDR3 DNA sequence: TGTGCCAGCAGTGGTTGGACAGGGTCGGACTATGGCTACACCTTC.

The V call is TRBV7-8, the J call TRBJ1-4; D ambiguous. The germline CDR1 and CDR2 sequences are SGHVS and FQNEAQ. V shed 5 bases and J shed 0 bases, with 13 bases lying between them. CDR3 length: 16 amino acids. The CDR3 spells CASSPAGHATNEKLFF. CDR3 in DNA: TGTGCCAGCAGCCCGGCCGGGCATGCAACTAATGAAAAACTGTTTTTT.

J is TRBJ1-5 and V is TRBV9; D gene uncertain. V lost 4 bases, J lost 9 bases, and 11 bases lay in between. The CDR3 covers 12 residues. Per the germline V gene, CDR1 is SGDLS and CDR2 is YYNGEE. The DNA for the CDR3 is TGTGCCAGCAGCTCGGGCCCGGGGCCCCAGCATTTT. This gives the protein CASSSGPGPQHF. The entire variable domain, with the rest obtained from reference TRBV9 and TRBJ1-5, is as follows: DSGVTQTPKHLITATGQRVTLRCSPRSGDLSVYWYQQSLDQGLQFLIQYYNGEERAKGNILERFSAQQFPDLHSELNLSSLELGDSALYFCASSSGPGPQHFGDGTRLSIL.

The chain combines TRBV9 with TRBJ1-2; D is possibly TRBD1 (6 bases). V lost 0 bases and J lost 4, with 13 bases in between. CDR3 length: 15 residues. The germline CDR1 and CDR2 sequences are SGDLS and YYNGEE. DNA for the CDR3: TGTGCCAGCAGCGTAGAAGCCGGGGGCGCCTATGGCTACACCTTC. Amino acid sequence: CASSVEAGGAYGYTF. Using reference TRBV9 and TRBJ1-2 for the parts outside the CDR3, the full variable domain is DSGVTQTPKHLITATGQRVTLRCSPRSGDLSVYWYQQSLDQGLQFLIQYYNGEERAKGNILERFSAQQFPDLHSELNLSSLELGDSALYFCASSVEAGGAYGYTFGSGTRLTVV.

The rearrangement links TRBV10-3 to TRBJ2-5; the D call may be TRBD1 or TRBD2 (5 bases each). Germline loops: CDR1 ENHRY, CDR2 SYGVKD. CDR3 length: 11 amino acids. The germline V and J ends were trimmed by 6 bases and 5 bases, with 7 bases remaining between them. The CDR3 DNA reads as TGTGCCATCAGAGAGGGGGAGACCCAGTACTTC. Translating it yields CAIREGETQYF.

The chain uses TRBV20-1 and TRBJ2-1; D might be TRBD2 (6 bases). V lost 2 bases and J 0 bases, leaving 17 bases between the germline ends. Germline-derived CDR1 and CDR2 are DFQATT and SNEGSKA (reference sequence). CDR3 size: 17 residues. The CDR3 reads CSARPVGSASSYNEQFF. CDR3 DNA: TGCAGTGCTAGACCCGTCGGGAGCGCCAGCTCCTACAATGAGCAGTTCTTC.

The chain combines TRBV18 with TRBJ1-5, with TRBD1 as a possible D gene (6 bases). Germline-derived CDR1 and CDR2 are KGHSH and LQKENI. Trimming took off 4 bases at V and 7 bases at J, with 11 bases between the two ends. The CDR3 length is 13 residues. As DNA, the CDR3 is TGTGCCAGCTCACTACAGGGTCACCAGCCCCAGCATTTT. Its translation is CASSLQGHQPQHF.

In DNA form, the CDR3 reads TGTGCCAGTAGTATACGGACACGCGGTCGGGACACCGGGGAGCTGTTTTTT. Its protein product is CASSIRTRGRDTGELFF. The chain couples TRBV19 to TRBJ2-2; the D gene is possibly TRBD1 (5 bases). Trimming cost V 2 bases and J 3 bases, with 16 bases left between them. Germline-derived CDR1 and CDR2 are LNHDA and SQIVND (reference sequence). This CDR3 spans 17 amino acids.

The chain carries TRBV7-9 and TRBJ2-7; D gene ambiguous. Looked up from germline, CDR1 is SEHNR and CDR2 is FQNEAQ (reference sequence). Trimming shortened V by 5 bases and J by 5 bases, and 7 bases separated the two germline ends. The CDR3 sequence is 11 residues long. The CDR3 DNA reads as TGTGCCAGCAGCAGGGTCCACGAGCAGTACTTC. This gives the protein CASSRVHEQYF.

The V gene is TRBV5-1, the J gene TRBJ2-5, with D hard to call. Germline V gives CDR1 SGHRS, CDR2 YFSETQ. The CDR3 covers 14 residues. Trimming cost V 0 bases and J 0 bases, with 6 bases left between them. The CDR3 reads CASSLGQNQETQYF. The DNA for the CDR3 is TGCGCCAGCAGCTTGGGGCAGAACCAAGAGACCCAGTACTTC. The variable domain in full, completed from reference TRBV5-1 and TRBJ2-5, reads KAGVTQTPRYLIKTRGQQVTLSCSPISGHRSVSWYQQTPGQGLQFLFEYFSETQRNKGNFPGRFSGRQFSNSRSEMNVSTLELGDSALYLCASSLGQNQETQYFGPGTRLLVL.

The rearrangement uses TRBV28 and TRBJ2-3; D is unresolved. The CDR3 has 13 residues. V lost 5 bases and J 8 bases, leaving 14 bases between the germline ends. CDR1 and CDR2 (germline): MDHEN, SYDVKM. This CDR3 is CASSLRAVGTQYF. In DNA, the CDR3 is TGTGCCAGCAGTCTCCGGGCCGTCGGTACGCAGTATTTT.

J is TRBJ2-1 and V is TRBV7-2, with D perhaps matching TRBD1 (5 bases). Looked up from germline, CDR1 is SGHTA and CDR2 is FQGNSA. This CDR3 has 16 amino acids. V was cut by 5 bases and J by 7 bases, with 21 bases left in between. CDR3 region: CASSRKPGLKGNEQFF. For the CDR3, the DNA is TGTGCCAGCAGCCGGAAACCGGGCCTCAAGGGGAATGAGCAGTTCTTC.

This clonotype was seen only a few times. This chain uses TRBV7-9 with TRBJ2-1, with D tentatively TRBD1 (5 bases). The CDR3 runs 15 residues. V was pared by 5 bases and J by 5 bases, with 16 bases between. Germline V gives CDR1 SEHNR, CDR2 FQNEAQ (reference sequence). The CDR3 here is CASSGQGYGDNEQFF. Written as DNA, the CDR3 is TGTGCCAGCAGCGGGCAGGGATATGGGGACAATGAGCAGTTCTTC.

This sequence joins TRBV7-9 and TRBJ2-3; TRBD2 aligns across 9 bases. V lost 6 bases and J lost 6; bases outside the gene matches: 7. CDR1 and CDR2 from the germline V gene are SEHNR and FQNEAQ (reference sequence). The CDR3 runs to 14 residues. The CDR3 bases are TGTGCCAGCAGTCCCGCCAGCGGGAGGGATACGCAGTATTTT. Its protein is CASSPASGRDTQYF.

The rearrangement uses TRBV6-6 and TRBJ1-5; perhaps TRBD1 as D (5 bases). CDR1 and CDR2 from the germline V gene are MNHNY and SVGAGI (reference sequence). V gave up 6 bases and J gave up 0 bases, with 9 bases separating them. The CDR3 length is 14 residues. CDR3 region: CASRDTGSNQPQHF. Here the CDR3 DNA reads TGTGCCAGCAGGGACACGGGTAGCAATCAGCCCCAGCATTTT.

This clonotype was counted between two and nine times. The chain uses TRBV12-3 or TRBV12-4 and TRBJ1-1; D is possibly TRBD1 (6 bases). The CDR3 consists of 14 residues. V lost 5 bases and J 9 bases, leaving 19 bases between the germline ends. DNA of the CDR3: TGTGCCAGCAGTCCCACGGGACACGGGGGAAAAGCTTTCTTT. This sequence encodes CASSPTGHGGKAFF.

The V and J genes are TRBV24-1 and TRBJ2-7, with D maybe TRBD2 (6 bases). Between the trimmed V and J ends, which lost 2 bases and 4 bases, there was a span of 11 bases. CDR1 is KGHDR and CDR2 is SFDVKD in the germline V gene. The CDR3 is 14 residues long. The CDR3: CATSDWRGFYEQYF. Here the CDR3 DNA reads TGTGCCACCAGTGATTGGCGGGGATTTTACGAGCAGTACTTC.